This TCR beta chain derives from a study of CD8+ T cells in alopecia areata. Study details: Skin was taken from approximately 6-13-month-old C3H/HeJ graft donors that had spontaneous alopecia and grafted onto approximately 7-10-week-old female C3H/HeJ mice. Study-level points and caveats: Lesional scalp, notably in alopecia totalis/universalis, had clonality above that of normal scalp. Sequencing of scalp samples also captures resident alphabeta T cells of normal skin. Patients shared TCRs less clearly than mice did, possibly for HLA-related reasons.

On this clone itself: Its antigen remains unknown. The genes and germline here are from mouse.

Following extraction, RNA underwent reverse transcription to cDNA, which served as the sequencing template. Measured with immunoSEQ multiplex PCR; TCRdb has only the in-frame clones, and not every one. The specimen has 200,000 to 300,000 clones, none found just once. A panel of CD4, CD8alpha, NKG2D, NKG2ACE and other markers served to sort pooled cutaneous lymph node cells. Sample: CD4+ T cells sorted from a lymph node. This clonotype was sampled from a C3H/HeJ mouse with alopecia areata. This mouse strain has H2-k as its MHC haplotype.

CDR3 DNA, as far as it was read: TGTGCTAGCAGAAACTGGGGGATTAACTATGCT. Translating it yields CASRNWGINYA. The complete CDR3 sequence is CASRNWGINYAEQFF. The chain employs TRBV17 and TRBJ2-1, with 8 nucleotides matching TRBD2. The read stops 4 residues short of the end of the CDR3; the missing end is completed from the germline J gene. This CDR3 contains 15 residues. CDR1 MNHDT and CDR2 YYDKIL come from the germline V gene. The J segment lost 0 bases and the V segment lost 6 bases, leaving 4 bases of the junction unmatched.